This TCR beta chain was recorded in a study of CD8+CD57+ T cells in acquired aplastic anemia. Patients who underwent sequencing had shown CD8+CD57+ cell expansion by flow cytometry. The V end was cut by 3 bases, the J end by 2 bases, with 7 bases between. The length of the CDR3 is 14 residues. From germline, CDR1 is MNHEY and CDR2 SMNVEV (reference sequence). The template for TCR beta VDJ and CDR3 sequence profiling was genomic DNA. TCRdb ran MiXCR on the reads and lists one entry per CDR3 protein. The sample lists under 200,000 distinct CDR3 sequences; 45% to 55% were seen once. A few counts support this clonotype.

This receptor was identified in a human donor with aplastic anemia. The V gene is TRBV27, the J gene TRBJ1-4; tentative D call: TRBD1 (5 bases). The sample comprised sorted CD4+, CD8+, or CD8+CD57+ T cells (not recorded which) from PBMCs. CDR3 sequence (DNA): TGTGCCAGCAGTTTCCGGGGCACTAATGAAAAACTGTTTTTT. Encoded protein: CASSFRGTNEKLFF.